A single TCR beta chain is shown here with its context. The antigen is unknown. The data originate from a study of T cell repertoires in cytomegalovirus infection. Study-level information: Public TCR beta signatures indicated both CMV infection and matching HLA type.

TCRdb re-called the reads with MiXCR, one entry per CDR3 protein. The table records a few hundred thousand distinct CDR3 sequences, roughly 34% of them present only once. This CDR3 has 16 amino acids. Trimming took 5 bases from V and 1 from J, leaving 17 bases between them. Germline V CDR1 and CDR2: MDHEN, SYDVKM. Source: cultured PBMCs, taken from culture after CMV antigen stimulation. The chain uses TRBV28 and TRBJ1-1; the D gene is possibly TRBD1 (6 bases). The clonotype comes from a human donor in good health (CMV status not recorded). Some clones in this sample may be carry-over from other donors' samples. The CDR3 coding sequence is TGTGCCAGCAGTGGGGGGGCGGCAGGAGAGAACACTGAAGCTTTCTTT. This translates into CASSGGAAGENTEAFF.